The TCR beta chain under discussion was sequenced for a study of human T cells and chemical hapten exposure. The wider study: Variation in per-sample TCR yields came mainly from small pooled library volume differences.

The library attached unique molecular identifiers to individual cDNA molecules. TCRdb itself ran the RACE reads through MiXCR, one entry per CDR3 protein. Of some 79,000 distinct CDR3 sequences detected, 8.5% to 12% appear once; the ten largest clones hold 4% to 5.5%. Study-level results: Unchanged with DPC sensitization were TCRs above 1 in 1000 frequency. Controls had significantly fewer large CDR3 similarity clusters than were formed by expanded TCRs.

Specified time point: patch test 2, 6 weeks after DPC sensitization. Treatment indicated: therapeutic diphenylcyclopropenone sensitization with weekly scalp DPC. Trimming removed 4 bases at V and 9 bases at J, with 22 bases between. Looked up from germline, CDR1 is SGHRS and CDR2 is YFSETQ. This CDR3 has 15 residues. Worth noting for this clonotype: Its matching antigen is unknown.

This TCR derives from a woman in her fifties or sixties with alopecia areata. Some clones in this sample may be carry-over from other donors' samples. The sequenced sample was whole blood, obtained in connection with sensitization to the hapten diphenylcyclopropenone (DPC). The rearrangement uses TRBV5-1 and TRBJ1-2; D gene uncertain. CDR3 protein: CASSPDEGTVPRYTF. The CDR3 bases are TGCGCCAGCAGCCCTGACGAGGGAACGGTCCCTCGCTACACCTTC.